This T cell receptor beta chain is drawn from a study of T-cell memory formation after mild COVID-19. The overall study: Among the donors, TCR clusters were largely specific to each donor. Points from the study as a whole: A subset of responding clones appeared in pre-infection memory, suggesting cross-reactive memory joined.

This clonotype has ten or more counts. Its antigen is unknown. Libraries for TCRalpha and TCRbeta carried sample barcodes and unique molecular identifiers via 5'RACE. Each CDR3 protein gets one entry after TCRdb re-called the 5' RACE reads with MiXCR. Counted here are 55,000 to 80,000 distinct CDR3 sequences, about a tenth occurring once; the ten biggest clones make up around 1.1%. The sequencing sample was made of PBMCs or a T cell subset sorted from them (not recorded which). This receptor was obtained from a man younger than 35 who had mild COVID-19 (a few samples of this study predate the infection). Cell type and time point are not known.

The CDR3 coding sequence is TGTGCCAGCAGACAACCGGGACTAGGCGAGCAGTACTTC. It yields the protein CASRQPGLGEQYF. V is TRBV12-3 or TRBV12-4 and J is TRBJ2-7; 8 nucleotides align to TRBD2. V shed 6 bases, J shed 6 bases, and the junction held 7 bases outside the gene matches. The CDR3 spans 13 residues.